This TCR beta chain was identified in a study of T cells after posttransplantation cyclophosphamide. The CDR3 has 13 residues. CDR1 GTSNPN and CDR2 SVGIG come from the germline V gene (reference sequence). V was trimmed by 8 bases and J by 4 bases, leaving 17 bases between them. This related bone marrow graft donor gave peripheral blood on the day of marrow donation. Study outcomes and limitations: Recipient CMV seropositivity and CMV reactivation strongly tracked TRB clonality. Blood and skin or GI T cell repertoires showed limited TRB overlap. Donor-recipient repertoire similarity was low at 1-2 months, rising over year one.

Repertoires were generated with immunoSEQ multiplex PCR, while TCRdb's copy carries only in-frame clones and drops some. The sample yields tens of thousands of clones, approximately 73% seen once. Points on this clone: The antigen remains unidentified.

Sequenced material: memory CD4+ T cells sorted from PBMCs. V gene TRBV30 combines with J gene TRBJ1-1; D not resolved. The receptor's source is an older woman in good health, CMV-negative, and a related stem cell transplant donor. The CDR3 loop is CALKNERVTEAFF. The CDR3 region has the DNA TGTGCCCTAAAAAATGAGAGGGTCACTGAAGCTTTCTTT.